This TCR beta chain originates from a study of CD8 T cells in ankylosing spondylitis. This CDR3 is built from 13 residues. V was clipped by 3 bases and J by 4 bases, with 10 bases between them. Germline V CDR1 and CDR2: DFQATT, SNEGSKA (reference sequence). TCRdb re-analysed the 5' RACE reads in MiXCR, keeping a single row per CDR3 protein. The sample contains a few hundred thousand distinct CDR3 sequences, roughly 13% of which appear only once. This clonotype has a handful of counts. Antigen: not known. Study-wide findings and caveats: Ankylosing spondylitis blood seemed to carry a telltale TCR beta motif made of eight or nine highly homologous variants. Previous work reported some of these motif variants in the synovial fluid and blood of reactive arthritis. Reports say disease-linked clones showed up significantly more in matched ankylosing spondylitis synovial fluid.

The chain has TRBV20-1 and TRBJ1-3; D perhaps matches TRBD1 (5 bases). The clonotype was recovered from a male donor with ankylosing spondylitis. The sample was blood, either unsorted or a sorted T cell fraction (not recorded which). CDR3 in amino acids: CSASSGKGNTIYF. The CDR3 bases are TGCAGTGCTAGCTCAGGGAAAGGAAACACCATATATTTT.